One and the same sample provided the 18 T cell receptor beta chains below, sequenced in a study of Graves' ophthalmopathy and Graves' hyperthyroidism. RNA transcripts served as template for amplifying TCR beta CDR3 sequences. Investigators did first-round RT-PCR with HTBI primers, then second-round multiplex PCR. One entry per CDR3 protein results from TCRdb running MiXCR on the multiplex PCR reads. The repertoire has approximately 1.2 million distinct CDR3 sequences, roughly two fifths of them found once; the top ten carry 11%. Sample: peripheral blood or thyroid tissue (not recorded which). The source of these receptors is an adult man with Graves' hyperthyroidism.

The chain combines TRBV5-4 with TRBJ2-5; D perhaps matches TRBD1 (5 bases). Germline CDR1 SGHNT, CDR2 YYREEE (reference sequence). Trimming took off 5 bases at V and 4 bases at J, with 15 bases between the two ends. CDR3 length: 14 residues. This CDR3 reads CASSIRGGIETQYF. CDR3 bases: TGTGCCAGCAGTATTAGGGGTGGGATAGAGACCCAGTACTTC.

V and J are TRBV28 and TRBJ2-7; tentative D call: TRBD2 (5 bases). From germline, CDR1 is MDHEN and CDR2 SYDVKM. This CDR3 region has 11 residues. The V end lost 5 bases, the J end lost 6 bases, and 8 bases lay between the germline ends. The CDR3 loop reads CASSRTREQYF. CDR3 nucleotides: TGTGCCAGCAGTCGGACTCGCGAGCAGTACTTC.

CDR3 amino acids: CASREPGLYGYTF. In DNA form, the CDR3 reads TGTGCCAGCAGGGAACCGGGACTCTATGGCTACACCTTC. The rearrangement uses TRBV6-6 and TRBJ1-2; D might be TRBD1 (5 bases). The CDR3 sequence is 13 residues long. V was cut by 6 bases and J by 4 bases, with 12 bases left in between. CDR1 is MNHNY, CDR2 SVGAGI, per germline (reference sequence).

A word on this clonotype: This may be a read error, as it is one base from a much larger clone. J is TRBJ1-3 and V is TRBV20-1; 7 bases match TRBD1. Trimming took 8 bases from V and 14 from J; bases not matched to a gene: 15. CDR1 is DFQATT, CDR2 SNEGSKA, per germline (reference sequence). The CDR3 is made up of 12 amino acids. The CDR3 sequence is CSTRDSRRSVYF. For the CDR3, the DNA is TGCAGTACCAGGGACAGCCGACGGTCCGTATATTTT.

This clonotype was counted many times. The gene calls are TRBV12-3 or TRBV12-4 and TRBJ1-1; D remains unclear. Trimming stripped 5 bases from V and 3 bases from J, with 10 bases between. This CDR3 contains 13 residues. CDR3: CASSEDGYTEAFF. CDR3 in DNA: TGTGCCAGCAGTGAAGACGGCTACACTGAAGCTTTCTTT.

On this clonotype itself: A much larger clone is a single base away; this may be a read error. This chain joins TRBV20-1 and TRBJ1-3; no firm D call. CDR1 DFQATT and CDR2 SNEGSKA come from the germline V gene (reference sequence). V dropped 6 bases and J dropped 5 bases, with 8 bases sitting between them. The CDR3 is 11 amino acids. In DNA form, the CDR3 reads TGCAGTGCCCCTGGCAGAAACACCATATATTTT. Its translation: CSAPGRNTIYF.

The rearrangement joins TRBV7-9 to TRBJ2-7; 7 nucleotides line up with TRBD2. J lost 6 bases, V lost 5 bases, and 10 bases had no gene match. Germline V gene lookup returns CDR1 SEHNR and CDR2 FQNEAQ (reference sequence). This CDR3 has 14 residues. CDR3 bases: TGTGCCAGCAGCGTTGGATTCGGACTAGGCGAGCAGTACTTC. Amino acids: CASSVGFGLGEQYF.

Many counts were recorded for this clonotype. This chain connects TRBV29-1 to TRBJ2-7, with D possibly matching TRBD1 (6 bases). This CDR3 region has 13 residues. V lost 4 bases, J lost 3 bases, and 13 bases lay in between. Germline V gives CDR1 SQVTM, CDR2 ANQGSEA. The CDR3 sequence: CSVAGQGIYEQYF. The CDR3, as DNA: TGCAGCGTTGCGGGTCAGGGGATCTACGAGCAGTACTTC.

A note on this clonotype: This may stem from a read error, because a much larger clone lies one nucleotide away. The chain uses TRBV6-1 and TRBJ1-6, with 8 bases lining up with TRBD1. The V segment lost 6 bases and the J segment 8 bases; nucleotides outside the gene matches: 6. CDR1 and CDR2 (germline): MNHNS, SASEGT. The CDR3 sequence is 14 residues long. This chain's CDR3 is CASRADRGDSPLHF. The CDR3 nucleotides are TGTGCCAGCAGGGCCGACAGGGGAGATTCACCCCTCCACTTT.

The rearrangement uses TRBV9 and TRBJ1-2; D may be TRBD1 (6 bases). V lost 3 bases to trimming and J lost 0 bases, with 12 bases between them. The CDR3 has 15 residues. Germline CDR1 is SGDLS and CDR2 is YYNGEE. The DNA for the CDR3 is TGTGCCAGCAGCGAACAGGGAGACTCTAACTATGGCTACACCTTC. Translating it yields CASSEQGDSNYGYTF.

This clonotype came up a few times. The V gene is TRBV7-3, the J gene TRBJ2-7; TRBD1 might be the D (6 bases). The CDR3 sequence is 14 residues long. The V end was cut by 1 base, the J end by 11 bases, with 18 bases between. CDR1 is SGHTA, CDR2 FQGTGA, per germline. This CDR3 reads CASSLRPDSQAKYF. CDR3 DNA: TGTGCCAGCAGCTTAAGGCCGGACAGCCAAGCGAAGTACTTC.

The chain links TRBV7-3 to TRBJ2-5, with 13 bases fitting TRBD2. J lost 3 bases, V lost 0 bases, and 1 base had no gene match. CDR3 length equals 16 residues. From germline, CDR1 is SGHTA and CDR2 FQGTGA. CDR3 in DNA: TGTGCCAGCAGCTTAACCGGACTAGCGGGAGAAGAGACCCAGTACTTC. This sequence encodes CASSLTGLAGEETQYF.

About this clonotype: A clone one base away is much larger, so this may be a read error. The chain recombines TRBV6-9 with TRBJ1-1, with no clear D. This CDR3 is 13 amino acids long. V shed 6 bases and J shed 0 bases, with 8 bases lying between them. Germline V gives CDR1 MNHGY, CDR2 SVAAGI. The CDR3 nucleotides are TGTGCCAGCAGCCGCTTCGTGAACACTGAAGCTTTCTTT. Its translation: CASSRFVNTEAFF.

The chain is built from TRBV5-4 and TRBJ1-5; the D gene is possibly TRBD1 (6 bases). The CDR3 loop spans 11 amino acids. V shed 10 bases and J shed 4 bases, with 9 bases lying between them. Per the germline V gene, CDR1 is SGHNT and CDR2 is YYREEE (reference sequence). CDR3: CAGTGNQPQHF. The CDR3 DNA is TGTGCCGGAACAGGGAATCAGCCCCAGCATTTT.

A word on this clonotype: This may be a read error: a much more frequent sequence differs by one nucleotide. The chain carries TRBV13 and TRBJ1-1; D is uncertain. The V and J ends lost 5 bases and 2 bases respectively, with 18 bases between them. Germline V CDR1 and CDR2: PRHDT, FYEKMQ (reference sequence). The CDR3 loop spans 16 amino acids. In nucleotides, the CDR3 is TGTGCCAGCAGCCCCCGGGAGGCGGGAACCAACACTGAAGCTTTCTTT. As protein: CASSPREAGTNTEAFF.

This clonotype was seen repeatedly, ten times or more. This rearrangement joins TRBV7-9 to TRBJ1-1; D is uncertain. CDR3 length: 16 amino acids. CDR1 is SEHNR, CDR2 FQNEAQ, per germline (reference sequence). Trimming shortened V by 1 base and J by 6 bases, and 18 bases separated the two germline ends. The CDR3, as DNA: TGTGCCAGCAGCTTAGAGGCTATTAGTGGAGGTGCTGAAGCTTTCTTT. This encodes CASSLEAISGGAEAFF.

V gene TRBV10-3 combines with J gene TRBJ1-2, with TRBD1 identical over 7 bases. J gave up 7 bases and V 0 bases, and 5 bases lay outside the gene matches. The germline gives CDR1 ENHRY, CDR2 SYGVKD. CDR3 length: 14 residues. The CDR3 protein is CAISESSGGSGYTF. In DNA, the CDR3 is TGTGCCATCAGTGAGTCGTCAGGGGGTAGTGGCTACACCTTC.

In its sample, this clonotype was seen a few times. The V call is TRBV10-3, the J call TRBJ2-7, with 14 bases matching TRBD2. Trimming took 4 bases from V and 6 from J; bases not matched to a gene: 5. The CDR3 length is 15 residues. Germline CDR1 ENHRY, CDR2 SYGVKD. CDR3 loop: CAISGGLAGVGEQYF. The CDR3 DNA reads TGTGCCATCAGTGGGGGACTAGCGGGAGTCGGCGAGCAGTACTTC.